One sample yielded the 23 T cell receptor beta chains listed below, sequenced in a study of siplizumab effects on memory and regulatory T cells (dated by TCRdb to the late 2010s). Libraries came from the immunoSEQ multiplex PCR assay. TCRdb's version of the immuneACCESS table is confined to in-frame rearrangements and falls short of the full clone set. An unresolved V gene accounts for under half of the shortfall where checked; the remainder is of unknown origin. The sample table holds 75,000 to 100,000 clones, of which approximately 93% were seen once. The ten largest clones add up to roughly 0.3% of the sample. Sequencing used non-Treg CD4+ T cells sorted from blood. The label giving this sample's cell subset or site can be read as: FACS-sorted unstimulated CD4+ non-regulatory T cells. The receptors here all came from a human donor in good health.

The gene calls are TRBV4-1 and TRBJ2-3; the match to TRBD2 covers 11 bases. CDR3 length: 17 amino acids. In germline, CDR1 is MGHRA, CDR2 YSYEKL. With 0 bases clipped from V and 4 bases from J, the junction kept 6 bases outside the gene matches. CDR3 in DNA: TGCGCCAGCAGCCAAGAGGGACTAGCGGCGAATTCAGATACGCAGTATTTT. Residues: CASSQEGLAANSDTQYF.

The chain couples TRBV5-4 to TRBJ1-1, with 7 bases identical to TRBD1. J lost 5 bases, V lost 4 bases, and 11 bases had no gene match. The CDR3 totals 15 residues. CDR1 SGHNT and CDR2 YYREEE come from the germline V gene (reference sequence). The CDR3 nucleotides are TGTGCCAGCAGCGGGGGACAGCCCCGGAGGACTGAAGCTTTCTTT. Its translation is CASSGGQPRRTEAFF.

The chain links TRBV21-1 to TRBJ2-3; the DNA was not compared with TRBD1, the D call given in the table. TRBV21-1 is noted as a pseudogene. This CDR3 region has 15 residues. Written as DNA, the CDR3 is TGTGCCAGCAGCAGCCGGGACAGCCTCACAGATACGCAGTATTTT. Translation gives CASSSRDSLTDTQYF.

The genes are TRBV4-1 and TRBJ2-4; 7 positions match TRBD2. V shed 0 bases and J 3 bases; nucleotides not matched to a gene: 5. CDR3 size: 16 residues. Germline CDR1 is MGHRA and CDR2 is YSYEKL. The CDR3 DNA is TGCGCCAGCAGCCAAGATCTAGCGGTTCTCAAAAACATTCAGTACTTC. Encoded protein: CASSQDLAVLKNIQYF.

The V gene is TRBV6-6, the J gene TRBJ1-2; 9 nucleotides line up with TRBD1. This CDR3 is built from 16 residues. V lost 5 bases to trimming and J lost 0 bases; unmatched junction nucleotides: 7. From germline, CDR1 is MNHNY and CDR2 SVGAGI (reference sequence). The CDR3, as DNA: TGTGCCAGCAGTCCTAACAGGGGGCCCGCTAACTATGGCTACACCTTC. Protein sequence: CASSPNRGPANYGYTF.

This rearrangement joins TRBV9 to TRBJ1-5; no clear D gene. The CDR3 contains 16 residues. Trimming shortened V by 0 bases and J by 3 bases, and 13 bases separated the two germline ends. Germline loops: CDR1 SGDLS, CDR2 YYNGEE. As DNA, the CDR3 is TGTGCCAGCAGCGTAGAAAGAAGTCAACTCAATCAGCCCCAGCATTTT. Translating it yields CASSVERSQLNQPQHF.

The chain has TRBV13 and TRBJ2-3; D is unclear. V lost 5 bases and J lost 4, with 10 bases in between. The CDR3 extends over 13 amino acids. From germline, CDR1 is PRHDT and CDR2 FYEKMQ (reference sequence). The CDR3 coding sequence is TGTGCCAGCAGCCCCCTAGACGCAGATACGCAGTATTTT. This codes for CASSPLDADTQYF. Full variable domain (outside the CDR3, taken from reference TRBV13 and TRBJ2-3): AAGVIQSPRHLIKEKRETATLKCYPIPRHDTVYWYQQGPGQDPQFLISFYEKMQSDKGSIPDRFSAQQFSDYHSELNMSSLELGDSALYFCASSPLDADTQYFGPGTRLTVL.

The genes are TRBV18 and TRBJ1-5, with D hard to call. The CDR3 spans 15 residues. Germline CDR1 and CDR2: KGHSH and LQKENI. Trimming took off 3 bases at V and 3 bases at J, with 12 bases between the two ends. For the CDR3, the DNA is TGTGCCAGCTCACCCCTAGCCTCGCACAATCAGCCCCAGCATTTT. Protein: CASSPLASHNQPQHF.

This clone is a singleton in its sample. This chain links TRBV10-3 with TRBJ2-2, with a weak D call TRBD1 (5 bases). The V and J ends lost 0 bases and 0 bases respectively, with 11 bases between them. CDR1 and CDR2 (germline): ENHRY, SYGVKD. The CDR3 consists of 17 residues. This CDR3 is CAISESPARANTGELFF. CDR3 nucleotides: TGTGCCATCAGTGAGTCACCCGCCAGGGCGAACACCGGGGAGCTGTTTTTT.

The rearrangement uses TRBV2 and TRBJ2-2; a weak D match, TRBD2 (6 bases). V dropped 6 bases and J dropped 9 bases, with 11 bases sitting between them. The CDR3 runs 12 residues. The germline V gene has CDR1 SNHLY and CDR2 FYNNEI. CDR3 residues: CASRVTSRELFF. DNA of the CDR3: TGTGCCAGCAGAGTAACTAGCCGGGAGCTGTTTTTT.

This sequence joins TRBV14 and TRBJ1-2, with 7 bases matching TRBD1. The CDR3 is made up of 16 amino acids. Per germline, CDR1 SGHDN and CDR2 FVKESK. V lost 4 bases to trimming and J lost 3 bases; unmatched junction nucleotides: 11. DNA of the CDR3: TGTGCCAGCAGCCCTTACAGGGGTAGCCAGGACTATGGCTACACCTTC. It translates to CASSPYRGSQDYGYTF.

The V and J genes are TRBV20-1 and TRBJ1-1; D gene ambiguous. V lost 8 bases to trimming and J lost 4 bases, with 11 bases between them. Germline CDR1 DFQATT, CDR2 SNEGSKA (reference sequence). CDR3 length equals 11 residues. The CDR3 sequence: CSLGVGTEAFF. CDR3 in DNA: TGCAGTCTCGGGGTTGGCACTGAAGCTTTCTTT.

This sequence joins TRBV7-2 and TRBJ1-1; 8 bases map to TRBD1. The length of the CDR3 is 12 residues. After removal of 4 bases from V and 10 bases from J, the junction contained 5 bases not matched to a gene. Germline lookup yields CDR1 SGHTA and CDR2 FQGNSA. The CDR3 loop reads CASSSDRVVAFF. The CDR3 DNA reads TGTGCCAGCAGCTCGGACAGGGTGGTAGCTTTCTTT.

The V gene is TRBV19, the J gene TRBJ1-2, with TRBD1 matching 12 bases. The CDR3 contains 14 residues. V shed 4 bases and J 8 bases; nucleotides not matched to a gene: 5. Germline CDR1 reads LNHDA; CDR2 reads SQIVND (reference sequence). This CDR3 reads CASSRGQGAGGYTF. The DNA for the CDR3 is TGTGCCAGTAGTAGGGGACAGGGGGCTGGAGGCTACACCTTC.

The V gene is TRBV5-1, the J gene TRBJ1-1; 7 positions agree with TRBD1. Germline V gene data show CDR1 as SGHRS and CDR2 as YFSETQ. The CDR3 spans 15 residues. Germline trimming cut 0 bases from V and 1 base from J; bases unmatched to any gene: 3. CDR3 in amino acids: CASSLVGQRNTEAFF. DNA of the CDR3: TGCGCCAGCAGCTTGGTGGGACAGCGGAACACTGAAGCTTTCTTT.

The CDR3 nucleotides are TGTGCCAGCAGTCACCGGGACAGTAATGAAAAACTGTTTTTT. Amino acid sequence: CASSHRDSNEKLFF. This chain joins TRBV28 and TRBJ1-4, with TRBD1 identical over 7 bases. The V and J ends lost 5 bases and 4 bases, in that order; junction bases with no gene match: 4. The CDR3 has 14 residues. CDR1 is MDHEN and CDR2 is SYDVKM in the germline V gene.

This clone was observed a single time. The chain couples TRBV30 to TRBJ1-2; D call uncertain. The CDR3 is 13 residues long. Trimming took off 4 bases at V and 8 bases at J, with 17 bases between the two ends. Looked up from germline, CDR1 is GTSNPN and CDR2 is SVGIG (reference sequence). CDR3 nucleotide sequence: TGTGCCTGGATTCCGGGGTTCGTGGGGGGCTACACCTTC. Translation gives CAWIPGFVGGYTF.

As DNA, the CDR3 is TGTGCCAGTAGGCGGGGGACTAGCGGGAGGACCAACACCGGGGAGCTGTTTTTT. Protein sequence: CASRRGTSGRTNTGELFF. J is TRBJ2-2 and V is TRBV19; 15 bases match TRBD2. Trimming at V came to 6 bases and at J to 2 bases, leaving 7 bases not matched to a gene. The CDR3 consists of 18 residues. The germline gives CDR1 LNHDA, CDR2 SQIVND (reference sequence).

The rearrangement links TRBV9 to TRBJ2-7; D might be TRBD1 or TRBD2, each matching 6 bases. Germline lookup yields CDR1 SGDLS and CDR2 YYNGEE. V was clipped by 2 bases and J by 2 bases, with 11 bases between them. This CDR3 region has 14 residues. CDR3 region: CASSVAGQAYEQYF. Written as DNA, the CDR3 is TGTGCCAGCAGCGTCGCGGGACAAGCCTACGAGCAGTACTTC.

The V gene is TRBV12-5, the J gene TRBJ2-7; 8 bases align to TRBD2. Germline lookup yields CDR1 LGHNT and CDR2 FRNRAP. V lost 7 bases to trimming and J lost 1 base; unmatched junction nucleotides: 9. This CDR3 spans 15 amino acids. CDR3 protein: CASARTSGLSYEQYF. DNA for the CDR3: TGTGCTAGTGCTCGAACTAGCGGCCTTTCCTACGAGCAGTACTTC.

CDR3 region: CASSAGYGNTIYF. The CDR3 nucleotides are TGTGCCAGCAGTGCAGGGTATGGAAACACCATATATTTT. This chain uses TRBV7-9 with TRBJ1-3; D is possibly TRBD1 (5 bases). V lost 6 bases, J lost 3 bases, and 9 bases lay in between. There are 13 residues in the CDR3. The germline gives CDR1 SEHNR, CDR2 FQNEAQ (reference sequence).

The chain combines TRBV11-2 with TRBJ1-4; perhaps TRBD1 as D (5 bases). This CDR3 is built from 14 residues. Germline loops: CDR1 SGHAT, CDR2 FQNNGV. V was trimmed by 4 bases and J by 4 bases, leaving 10 bases between them. This CDR3 is CASSSGTDNEKLFF. The CDR3 DNA reads as TGTGCCAGCAGCTCGGGGACGGATAATGAAAAACTGTTTTTT.

J is TRBJ1-1 and V is TRBV5-6, with 10 bases matching TRBD1. Germline V lookup: CDR1 SGHDT, CDR2 YYEEEE. After removal of 4 bases from V and 6 bases from J, the junction contained 3 bases not matched to a gene. CDR3 length: 13 amino acids. The CDR3 nucleotides read TGTGCCAGCAGCAGCGACAGGGGGCCTGAAGCTTTCTTT. This translates into CASSSDRGPEAFF.